What follows is one T cell receptor (beta chain) and its context. Its antigen is unknown. TCRdb re-analysed the reads in MiXCR, keeping a single row per CDR3 protein. The sample comprises 550,000 to 700,000 distinct CDR3 sequences, over 35% of which are singletons, and more than 40% rests with the top ten. The sample is drawn from a study of T cell repertoires in cytomegalovirus infection. Study details: Well-studied HLA-B-restricted epitopes and recently identified HLA-C-restricted epitopes of CMV were both used in the study. Both CMV infection and a matching HLA type were indicated by public TCR beta signatures. Findings and caveats of the study: Cumulated frequencies of public TCR beta families served to identify carriers of CMV plus the relevant HLA.

V trimming: 5 bases; J trimming: 10 bases; junction bases outside the gene matches: 14. Germline assignment: CDR1 KGHSH and CDR2 LQKENI. The CDR3 is 16 residues long. The chain uses TRBV18 and TRBJ2-1, with 10 bases lining up with TRBD2. This sequence originates from a human donor in good health (CMV status not recorded). Some clones in this sample may be carry-over from other donors' samples. The sample consisted of cultured PBMCs, taken from culture after CMV antigen stimulation. Here the CDR3 DNA reads TGTGCCAGCTCATCCCGAGTCCCTAGCGGGAGAGGAGAGCAGTTCTTC. This gives the protein CASSSRVPSGRGEQFF.